These 19 T cell receptor beta chains were all obtained from the same sample, sequenced in a study of Ad26.COV2.S vaccination and SARS-CoV-2 variants. Libraries were prepared by immunoSEQ multiplex PCR; TCRdb keeps only in-frame clonotypes and omits some of them. The sample records about half a million clones, around 89% being singletons. Specified treatment: 15 to 20 received Ad26.COV2.S at low or high dose, single or two shots; about 5 received placebo; per-sample allocation not given. Specimen acquisition occurred on day 63 following the initial vaccine or placebo injection. Material: peripheral blood, obtained in a trial of Ad26.COV2.S vaccine versus placebo. The receptors shown here come from a person aged 18-65 years who received the Ad26.COV2.S COVID-19 vaccine or a placebo.

The chain combines TRBV28 with TRBJ2-7, with a possible D match to TRBD2 (6 bases). Trimming removed 5 bases at V and 7 bases at J, with 12 bases between. CDR3 length: 12 residues. From germline, CDR1 is MDHEN and CDR2 SYDVKM. The CDR3 sequence: CASSPGGREQYF. In nucleotides, the CDR3 is TGTGCCAGCAGTCCCGGGGGAAGGGAGCAGTACTTC.

The chain has TRBV28 and TRBJ2-7; no clear D gene. V gave up 5 bases and J gave up 0 bases, with 14 bases separating them. Germline CDR1 is MDHEN and CDR2 is SYDVKM. The CDR3 is 15 amino acids. CDR3 sequence (DNA): TGTGCCAGCAGTATCGTGGGGTTAAGCTCCTACGAGCAGTACTTC. Protein product: CASSIVGLSSYEQYF.

The V and J genes are TRBV5-4 and TRBJ2-3; D is perhaps TRBD1 (6 bases). From germline, CDR1 is SGHNT and CDR2 YYREEE (reference sequence). Trimming took off 7 bases at V and 1 base at J, with 13 bases between the two ends. The CDR3 totals 14 residues. The CDR3, as DNA: TGTGCCAGCCATAACAGGGTCGGCACAGATACGCAGTATTTT. Translation gives CASHNRVGTDTQYF.

This chain connects TRBV19 to TRBJ2-1; 8 bases agree with TRBD2. Germline CDR1 and CDR2: LNHDA and SQIVND (reference sequence). J lost 8 bases, V lost 5 bases, and 14 bases had no gene match. CDR3 length: 16 residues. CDR3 loop: CASSVLAGHPPDEQFF. The CDR3 DNA sequence: TGTGCCAGTAGTGTCCTAGCGGGCCACCCCCCCGATGAGCAGTTCTTC.

This clone was seen a single time. This chain uses TRBV15 with TRBJ2-2; 7 bases fit TRBD2. V shed 5 bases and J 6 bases; nucleotides not matched to a gene: 3. Germline-derived CDR1 and CDR2 are LNHNV and YYDKDF (reference sequence). The CDR3 runs to 13 residues. The DNA for the CDR3 is TGTGCCACCAGCGGGGGGGTTTCCGGGGAGCTGTTTTTT. It encodes CATSGGVSGELFF.

This sequence joins TRBV9 and TRBJ2-5, with 7 bases identical to TRBD1. Germline CDR1 reads SGDLS; CDR2 reads YYNGEE. The CDR3 extends over 14 amino acids. After removal of 3 bases from V and 2 bases from J, the junction contained 4 bases not matched to a gene. The CDR3 DNA reads TGTGCCAGCAGCGCCCGGACAGGACAAGAGACCCAGTACTTC. Protein sequence: CASSARTGQETQYF.

In this sample, this clone turned up once. The rearrangement links TRBV7-2 to TRBJ2-2; TRBD2 agrees at 9 bases. The CDR3 runs to 16 residues. The germline CDR1 and CDR2 sequences are SGHTA and FQGNSA. With V trimmed by 4 bases and J by 3 bases, 6 bases remained unmatched. The CDR3 nucleotides are TGTGCCAGCAGCTCTAATAGCGGGGGTTACACCGGGGAGCTGTTTTTT. It translates to CASSSNSGGYTGELFF.

This clone was counted a single time. The chain couples TRBV28 to TRBJ2-3, with D maybe TRBD2 (6 bases). V was trimmed by 6 bases and J by 6 bases, leaving 16 bases between them. Germline V gives CDR1 MDHEN, CDR2 SYDVKM. The CDR3 is 14 residues long. DNA of the CDR3: TGTGCCAGCAGGCCCCAGAGGGCGGGGGATACGCAGTATTTT. It is translated as CASRPQRAGDTQYF.

The rearrangement links TRBV5-1 to TRBJ2-1; D possibly corresponds to TRBD2 (6 bases). Germline assignment: CDR1 SGHRS and CDR2 YFSETQ. This CDR3 has 16 residues. V gave up 3 bases and J gave up 1 base, with 14 bases separating them. Written as DNA, the CDR3 is TGCGCCAGCAGCTCCAAGGGCGGGGTTTCCTACAATGAGCAGTTCTTC. Protein sequence: CASSSKGGVSYNEQFF.

The V call is TRBV5-4, the J call TRBJ2-7; TRBD1 matches 10 bases. The junction had 10 bases not matched to a gene; V was cut back by 4 bases and J by 3 bases. Germline loops: CDR1 SGHNT, CDR2 YYREEE (reference sequence). The CDR3 loop spans 16 amino acids. The CDR3 DNA is TGTGCCAGCAGCGGCGGGACAGGGGCCGGTTTCTACGAGCAGTACTTC. This codes for CASSGGTGAGFYEQYF.

This clone was seen once. The rearrangement uses TRBV7-9 and TRBJ2-1; D is possibly TRBD1 or TRBD2 (5 bases each). Trimming pared 1 base from V and 0 bases from J, leaving 16 bases between. Germline-derived CDR1 and CDR2 are SEHNR and FQNEAQ (reference sequence). This CDR3 is 18 amino acids long. CDR3 in DNA: TGTGCCAGCAGCTTAGTGGGGCGGGTCCCTAACTCCTACAATGAGCAGTTCTTC. Amino acid sequence: CASSLVGRVPNSYNEQFF.

V is TRBV10-3 and J is TRBJ2-1; 8 bases agree with TRBD2. Germline trimming cut 5 bases from V and 0 bases from J; bases unmatched to any gene: 6. Germline CDR1 reads ENHRY; CDR2 reads SYGVKD. This CDR3 is 16 amino acids long. The CDR3 DNA follows: TGTGCCATCAGTTACTTAGCGGGGAGCTCCTACAATGAGCAGTTCTTC. Translated: CAISYLAGSSYNEQFF.

The rearrangement links TRBV28 to TRBJ1-1; D gene ambiguous. The CDR3 covers 16 residues. Germline V gene lookup returns CDR1 MDHEN and CDR2 SYDVKM. V was clipped by 6 bases and J by 0 bases, with 17 bases between them. In DNA, the CDR3 is TGTGCCAGCAGCCCTTGGACGGCCGTCTTGAACACTGAAGCTTTCTTT. Protein: CASSPWTAVLNTEAFF. Full variable domain (remainder filled in from reference TRBV28 and TRBJ1-1): DVKVTQSSRYLVKRTGEKVFLECVQDMDHENMFWYRQDPGLGLRLIYFSYDVKMKEKGDIPEGYSVSREKKERFSLILESASTNQTSMYLCASSPWTAVLNTEAFFGQGTRLTVV.

J is TRBJ2-6 and V is TRBV11-2; TRBD2 might be the D (5 bases). Trimming took off 4 bases at V and 0 bases at J, with 16 bases between the two ends. The CDR3 runs 18 residues. CDR1 and CDR2 (germline): SGHAT, FQNNGV. In DNA, the CDR3 is TGTGCCAGCAGCTCGAAGCGACTACTCCTCTCTGGGGCCAACGTCCTGACTTTC. Translated, it gives CASSSKRLLLSGANVLTF.

V usage is TRBV20-1 and J usage is TRBJ2-5; D is ambiguous. V lost 4 bases, J lost 5 bases, and 8 bases lay in between. CDR1 and CDR2 (germline): DFQATT, SNEGSKA (reference sequence). The length of the CDR3 is 11 residues. The CDR3 here is CSANGWETQYF. DNA of the CDR3: TGCAGTGCTAATGGTTGGGAGACCCAGTACTTC.

The genes are TRBV3-1 (or the pseudogene TRBV3-2) and TRBJ1-6; D unresolved. Per germline, CDR1 LGHDT and CDR2 YNNKEL (reference sequence). The V end lost 8 bases, the J end lost 6 bases, and 17 bases lay between the germline ends. The CDR3 contains 15 residues. The CDR3 spells CASQTDRRSNSPLHF. The DNA for the CDR3 is TGTGCCAGCCAAACCGATCGGAGATCTAATTCACCCCTCCACTTT.

The chain recombines TRBV11-2 with TRBJ2-1; D not certain. The V gene's germline CDR1 is SGHAT and CDR2 FQNNGV. The CDR3 has 12 residues. V was pared by 0 bases and J by 7 bases, with 4 bases between. CDR3 amino acids: CASSLERNEQFF. For the CDR3, the DNA is TGTGCCAGCAGCTTAGAGCGGAATGAGCAGTTCTTC. Using reference TRBV11-2 and TRBJ2-1 for the parts outside the CDR3, the full variable domain is EAGVAQSPRYKIIEKRQSVAFWCNPISGHATLYWYQQILGQGPKLLIQFQNNGVVDDSQLPKDRFSAERLKGVDSTLKIQPAKLEDSAVYLCASSLERNEQFFGPGTRLTVL.

The J gene is TRBJ1-1, the V gene TRBV6-6; D unresolved. Germline CDR1 and CDR2: MNHNY and SVGAGI (reference sequence). The V end lost 6 bases, the J end lost 2 bases, and 13 bases lay between the germline ends. The CDR3 runs to 14 residues. CDR3 protein: CASSPKGLNTEAFF. The CDR3 coding sequence is TGTGCCAGCAGCCCCAAGGGCTTAAACACTGAAGCTTTCTTT.

The chain links TRBV7-8 to TRBJ1-6, with D uncertain. In germline, CDR1 is SGHVS, CDR2 FQNEAQ. With 1 base removed from V and 0 bases from J, the gap between germline ends came to 7 bases. The CDR3 is made up of 16 amino acids. The CDR3 DNA is TGTGCCAGCAGCTTAGTACAGAGCTCCTATAATTCACCCCTCCACTTT. Its translation: CASSLVQSSYNSPLHF.